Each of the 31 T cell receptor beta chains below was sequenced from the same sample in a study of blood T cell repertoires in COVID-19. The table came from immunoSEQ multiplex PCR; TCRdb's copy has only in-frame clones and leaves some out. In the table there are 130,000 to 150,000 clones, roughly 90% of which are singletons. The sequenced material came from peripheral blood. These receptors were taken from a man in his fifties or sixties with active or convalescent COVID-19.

The CDR3 bases are TGTGCCAGCAGTGAAAGAGGGGAGACAGGGGGATATTTGAGCACCTTC. It specifies CASSERGETGGYLSTF. The chain is built from TRBV6-1 and TRBJ1-2, with TRBD1 matching 9 bases. V shed 2 bases, J shed 13 bases, and the junction held 17 bases outside the gene matches. The germline gives CDR1 MNHNS, CDR2 SASEGT. This CDR3 has 16 residues.

This chain's CDR3 is CASSWSSGNTIYF. CDR3 bases: TGCGCCAGCAGCTGGAGCTCTGGAAACACCATATATTTT. The V call is TRBV5-1, the J call TRBJ1-3; D unclear. Trimming took off 3 bases at V and 0 bases at J, with 4 bases between the two ends. The CDR3 spans 13 residues. CDR1 is SGHRS and CDR2 is YFSETQ in the germline V gene.

The DNA for the CDR3 is TGTGCCAGCAGCGTAGAGGTGGGAGGGATAGAGACCCAGTACTTC. This gives the protein CASSVEVGGIETQYF. This rearrangement joins TRBV9 to TRBJ2-5, with 7 bases identical to TRBD2. The trim removed 0 bases at V and 4 bases at J, leaving 6 bases unmatched. Germline assignment: CDR1 SGDLS and CDR2 YYNGEE. CDR3 size: 15 residues. Together with reference TRBV9 and TRBJ2-5, the CDR3 gives the full variable domain: DSGVTQTPKHLITATGQRVTLRCSPRSGDLSVYWYQQSLDQGLQFLIQYYNGEERAKGNILERFSAQQFPDLHSELNLSSLELGDSALYFCASSVEVGGIETQYFGPGTRLLVL.

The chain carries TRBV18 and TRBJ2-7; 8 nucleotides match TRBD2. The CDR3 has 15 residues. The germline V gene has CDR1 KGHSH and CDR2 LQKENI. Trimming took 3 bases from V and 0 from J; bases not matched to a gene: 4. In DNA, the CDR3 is TGTGCCAGCTCACCTAGCGGGACCGCCTCCTACGAGCAGTACTTC. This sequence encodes CASSPSGTASYEQYF.

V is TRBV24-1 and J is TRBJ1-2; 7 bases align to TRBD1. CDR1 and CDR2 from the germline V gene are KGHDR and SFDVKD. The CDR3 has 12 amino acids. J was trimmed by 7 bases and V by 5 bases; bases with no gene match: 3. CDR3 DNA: TGTGCCACCAGTGGCGCAGGGGGTGGCTACACCTTC. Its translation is CATSGAGGGYTF.

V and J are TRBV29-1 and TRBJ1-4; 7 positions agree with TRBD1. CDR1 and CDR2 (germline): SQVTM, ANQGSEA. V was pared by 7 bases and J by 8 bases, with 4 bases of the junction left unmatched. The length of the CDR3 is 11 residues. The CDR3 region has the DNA TGCAGCGGGCAGGGGGGCGAAAAACTGTTTTTT. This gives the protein CSGQGGEKLFF.

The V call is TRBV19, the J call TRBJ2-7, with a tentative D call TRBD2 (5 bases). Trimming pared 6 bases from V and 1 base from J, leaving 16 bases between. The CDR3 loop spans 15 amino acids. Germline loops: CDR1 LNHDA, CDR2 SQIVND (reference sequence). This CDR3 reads CASSLGAGDSYEQYF. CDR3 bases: TGTGCCAGTAGCCTGGGAGCAGGAGATTCCTACGAGCAGTACTTC.

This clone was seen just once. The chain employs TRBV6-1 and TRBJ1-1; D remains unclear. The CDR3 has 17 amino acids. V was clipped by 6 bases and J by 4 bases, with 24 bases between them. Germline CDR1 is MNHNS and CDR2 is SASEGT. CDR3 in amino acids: CASSEIRLMPRGTEAFF. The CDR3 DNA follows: TGTGCCAGCAGCGAAATAAGGTTGATGCCTCGGGGCACTGAAGCTTTCTTT.

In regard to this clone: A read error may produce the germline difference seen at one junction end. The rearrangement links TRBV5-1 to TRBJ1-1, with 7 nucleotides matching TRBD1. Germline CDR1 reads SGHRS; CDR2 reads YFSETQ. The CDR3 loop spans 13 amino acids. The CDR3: CASRTGLKTEAFF. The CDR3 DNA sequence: TGCGCCAGCAGGACAGGGTTGAAGACTGAAGCTTTCTTT. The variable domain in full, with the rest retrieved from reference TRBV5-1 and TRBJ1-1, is KAGVTQTPRYLIKTRGQQVTLSCSPISGHRSVSWYQQTPGQGLQFLFEYFSETQRNKGNFPGRFSGRQFSNSRSEMNVSTLELGDSALYLCASRTGLKTEAFFGQGTRLTVV.

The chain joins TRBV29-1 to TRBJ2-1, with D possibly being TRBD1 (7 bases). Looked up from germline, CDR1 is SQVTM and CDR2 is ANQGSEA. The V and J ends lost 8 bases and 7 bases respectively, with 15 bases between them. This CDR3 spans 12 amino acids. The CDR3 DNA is TGCAGCCTCCTCAGGGGGGCGAATGAGCAGTTCTTC. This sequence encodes CSLLRGANEQFF.

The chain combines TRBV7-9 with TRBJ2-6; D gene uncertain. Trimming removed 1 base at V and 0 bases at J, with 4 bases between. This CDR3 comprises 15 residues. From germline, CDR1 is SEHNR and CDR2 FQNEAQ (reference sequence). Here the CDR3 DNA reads TGTGCCAGCAGCTTAGGCAGCTCTGGGGCCAACGTCCTGACTTTC. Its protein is CASSLGSSGANVLTF.

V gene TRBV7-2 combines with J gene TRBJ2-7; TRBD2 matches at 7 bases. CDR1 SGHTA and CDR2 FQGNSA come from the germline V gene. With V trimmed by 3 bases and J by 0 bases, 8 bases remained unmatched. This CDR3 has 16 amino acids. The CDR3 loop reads CASSLLAGPDSYEQYF. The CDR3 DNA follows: TGTGCCAGCAGCTTGTTAGCGGGCCCGGACTCCTACGAGCAGTACTTC.

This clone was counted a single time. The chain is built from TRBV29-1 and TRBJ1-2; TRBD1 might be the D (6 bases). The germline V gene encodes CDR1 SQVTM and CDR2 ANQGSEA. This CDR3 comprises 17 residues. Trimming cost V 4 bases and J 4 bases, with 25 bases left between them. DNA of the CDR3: TGCAGCGTTGTTTCCCCCCGTACACAGGGCGCTCTCTATGGCTACACCTTC. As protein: CSVVSPRTQGALYGYTF.

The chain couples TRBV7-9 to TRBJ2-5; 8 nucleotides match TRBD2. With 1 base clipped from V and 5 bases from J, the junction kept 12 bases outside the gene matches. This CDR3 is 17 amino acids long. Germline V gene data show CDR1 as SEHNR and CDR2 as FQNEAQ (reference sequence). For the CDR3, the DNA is TGTGCCAGCAGCTTAGGCAGCGGGAGACTAAGCGGGGAGACCCAGTACTTC. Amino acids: CASSLGSGRLSGETQYF.

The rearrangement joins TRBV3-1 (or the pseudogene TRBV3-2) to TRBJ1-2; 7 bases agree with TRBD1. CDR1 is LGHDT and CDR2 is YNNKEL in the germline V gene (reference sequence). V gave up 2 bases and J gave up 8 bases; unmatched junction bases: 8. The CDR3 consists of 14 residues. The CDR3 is CASSQRGQSMGYTF. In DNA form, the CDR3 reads TGTGCCAGCAGCCAAAGGGGACAGTCTATGGGCTACACCTTC.

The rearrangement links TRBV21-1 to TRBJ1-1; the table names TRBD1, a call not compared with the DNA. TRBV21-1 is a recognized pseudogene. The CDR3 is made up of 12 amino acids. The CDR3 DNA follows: TGTGCCAGCAGCAATCAGGGCACTGAAGCTTTCTTT. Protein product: CASSNQGTEAFF.

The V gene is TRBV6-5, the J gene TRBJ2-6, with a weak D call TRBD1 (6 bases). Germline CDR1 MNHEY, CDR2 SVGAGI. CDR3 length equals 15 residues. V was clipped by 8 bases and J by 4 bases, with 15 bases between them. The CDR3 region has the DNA TGTGCCAGCGCAACCCCAGGGGTCGGGGCCAACGTCCTGACTTTC. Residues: CASATPGVGANVLTF.

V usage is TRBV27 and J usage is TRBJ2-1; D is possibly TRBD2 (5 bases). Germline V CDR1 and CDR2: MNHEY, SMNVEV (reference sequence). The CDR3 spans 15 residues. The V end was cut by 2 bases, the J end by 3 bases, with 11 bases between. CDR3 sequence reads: CASSLLAALYNEQFF. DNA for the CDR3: TGTGCCAGCAGTTTACTAGCCGCCCTCTACAATGAGCAGTTCTTC.

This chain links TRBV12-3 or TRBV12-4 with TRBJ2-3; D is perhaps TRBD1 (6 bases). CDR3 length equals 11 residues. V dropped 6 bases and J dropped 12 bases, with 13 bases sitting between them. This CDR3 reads CASSEDRYQYF. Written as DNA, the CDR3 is TGTGCCAGCAGCGAGGACAGATATCAGTATTTT.

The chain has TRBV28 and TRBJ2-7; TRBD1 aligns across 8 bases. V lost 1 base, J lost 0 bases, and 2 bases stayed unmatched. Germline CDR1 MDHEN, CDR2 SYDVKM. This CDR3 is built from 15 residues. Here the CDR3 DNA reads TGTGCCAGCAGTTTATACAGGGGGGCCTCCTACGAGCAGTACTTC. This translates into CASSLYRGASYEQYF.

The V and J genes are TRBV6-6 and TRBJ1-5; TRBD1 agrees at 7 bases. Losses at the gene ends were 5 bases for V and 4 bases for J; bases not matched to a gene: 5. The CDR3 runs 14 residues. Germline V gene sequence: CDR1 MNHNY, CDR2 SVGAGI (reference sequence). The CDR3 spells CASSLGQFNQPQHF. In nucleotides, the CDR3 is TGTGCCAGCAGTCTGGGACAGTTTAATCAGCCCCAGCATTTT.

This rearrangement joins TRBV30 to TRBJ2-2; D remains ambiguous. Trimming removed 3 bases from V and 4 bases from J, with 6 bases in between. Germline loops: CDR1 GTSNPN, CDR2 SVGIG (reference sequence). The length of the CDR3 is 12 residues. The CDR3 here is CAWSPITGELFF. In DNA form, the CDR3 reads TGTGCCTGGAGCCCTATCACCGGGGAGCTGTTTTTT.

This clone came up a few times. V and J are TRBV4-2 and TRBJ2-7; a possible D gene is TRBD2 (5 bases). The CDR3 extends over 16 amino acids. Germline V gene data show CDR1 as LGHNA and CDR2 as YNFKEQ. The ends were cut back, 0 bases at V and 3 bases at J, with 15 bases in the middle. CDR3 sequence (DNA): TGTGCCAGCAGCCAAGAGGGAGTGGTCAATGGCTACGAGCAGTACTTC. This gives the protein CASSQEGVVNGYEQYF.

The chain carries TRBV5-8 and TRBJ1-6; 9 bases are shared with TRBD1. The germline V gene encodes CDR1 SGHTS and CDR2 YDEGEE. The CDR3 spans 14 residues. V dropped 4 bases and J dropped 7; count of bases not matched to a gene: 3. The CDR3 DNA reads TGTGCCAGCAGCGGACAGGGGCCCAATTCACCCCTCCACTTT. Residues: CASSGQGPNSPLHF.

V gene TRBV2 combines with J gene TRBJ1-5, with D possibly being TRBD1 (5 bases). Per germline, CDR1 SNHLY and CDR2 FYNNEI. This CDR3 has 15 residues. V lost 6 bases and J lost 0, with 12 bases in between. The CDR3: CASSPGGFSNQPQHF. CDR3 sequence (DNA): TGTGCCAGCAGCCCGGGGGGTTTTAGCAATCAGCCCCAGCATTTT. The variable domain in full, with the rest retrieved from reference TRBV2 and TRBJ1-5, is EPEVTQTPSHQVTQMGQEVILRCVPISNHLYFYWYRQILGQKVEFLVSFYNNEISEKSEIFDDQFSVERPDGSNFTLKIRSTKLEDSAMYFCASSPGGFSNQPQHFGDGTRLSIL.

CDR3 bases: TGCGCCAGCAGCTTGGAAAGAGGACTAGCGGGAGGGCACTCCTACAATGAGCAGTTCTTC. It yields the protein CASSLERGLAGGHSYNEQFF. J is TRBJ2-1 and V is TRBV5-1; 15 positions match TRBD2. V lost 0 bases and J lost 0; bases outside the gene matches: 7. The length of the CDR3 is 20 residues. Germline CDR1 reads SGHRS; CDR2 reads YFSETQ.

In DNA form, the CDR3 reads TGTGCCAGTAGCGACCTCCAGGGTTGGGGCTACACCTTC. As protein: CASSDLQGWGYTF. The V call is TRBV19, the J call TRBJ1-2; a weak D match, TRBD1 (5 bases). The V gene lost 6 bases and the J gene lost 8 bases, with 16 bases spanning the gap. Germline V gives CDR1 LNHDA, CDR2 SQIVND (reference sequence). This CDR3 is 13 amino acids long.

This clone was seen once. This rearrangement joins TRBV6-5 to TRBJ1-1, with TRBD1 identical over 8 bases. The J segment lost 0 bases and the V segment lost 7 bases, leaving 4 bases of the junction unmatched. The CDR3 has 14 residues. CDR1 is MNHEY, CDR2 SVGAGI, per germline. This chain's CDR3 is CASTRQGLNTEAFF. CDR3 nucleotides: TGTGCCAGCACCCGACAGGGGCTGAACACTGAAGCTTTCTTT.

The CDR3 nucleotides are TGTGCCAGCAGCCACCGCCCGGGACAGGGACTAGCGAGGTACACCGGGGAGCTGTTTTTT. This translates into CASSHRPGQGLARYTGELFF. The rearrangement uses TRBV4-2 and TRBJ2-2; perhaps TRBD2 as D (10 bases). CDR1 is LGHNA and CDR2 is YNFKEQ in the germline V gene. The CDR3 has 20 residues. Trimming removed 3 bases from V and 3 bases from J, with 26 bases in between.

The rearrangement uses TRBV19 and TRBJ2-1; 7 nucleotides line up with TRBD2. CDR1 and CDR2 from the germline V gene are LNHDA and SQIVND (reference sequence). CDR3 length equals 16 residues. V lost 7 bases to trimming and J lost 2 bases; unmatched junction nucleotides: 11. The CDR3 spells CASTSLAGVAYNEQFF. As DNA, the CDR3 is TGTGCCAGTACCTCTTTGGCGGGAGTGGCCTACAATGAGCAGTTCTTC.

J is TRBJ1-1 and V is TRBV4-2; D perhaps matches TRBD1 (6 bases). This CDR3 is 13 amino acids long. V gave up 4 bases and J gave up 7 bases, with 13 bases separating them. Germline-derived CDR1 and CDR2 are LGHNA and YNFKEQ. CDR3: CASSPRGGLEAFF. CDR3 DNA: TGTGCCAGCAGCCCTAGGGGGGGCCTTGAAGCTTTCTTT.